This TCR beta chain was sequenced during a study of blood T cell repertoires in COVID-19. Study context: There were acute and convalescent COVID-19 samples, and they came from the United States, Italy and Spain.

Some clones are missing from TCRdb's copy, which holds only in-frame ones; the method was immunoSEQ multiplex PCR. The table has some 390,000 clones, around 92% seen once. V was shortened by 5 bases and J by 5 bases, with 18 bases between the two germline ends. CDR1 and CDR2 (germline): MDHEN, SYDVKM. This CDR3 spans 15 amino acids. Those who participated ranged in age from roughly 18 to 89 years and resided in some 24 US areas. Researchers sorted participants into cohorts using their self-reported clinical history. Before being deemed recovered, Cohort 3 donors had two negative PCRs, clearance, or symptom resolution.

The rearrangement links TRBV28 to TRBJ2-5; D is possibly TRBD1 (6 bases). This sequence originates from a woman under 40 who had recovered from COVID-19. Input material: PBMCs or T cells enriched from blood (not recorded which). For the CDR3, the DNA is TGTGCCAGCAGTCCCATCGGGACAAGTTGGGAGACCCAGTACTTC. It specifies CASSPIGTSWETQYF. The whole variable domain, remainder taken from reference TRBV28 and TRBJ2-5, is DVKVTQSSRYLVKRTGEKVFLECVQDMDHENMFWYRQDPGLGLRLIYFSYDVKMKEKGDIPEGYSVSREKKERFSLILESASTNQTSMYLCASSPIGTSWETQYFGPGTRLLVL.